The rows below give T cell receptor beta chains drawn from one sample of a study of cytomegalovirus exposure and HLA in healthy donors. The assay was immunoSEQ multiplex PCR, and TCRdb's table has in-frame clones only and misses some. This table has 45,000 to 60,000 clones, approximately 93% appearing once. The sequenced material came from PBMCs. All receptors come from a woman aged 18-35 years in good health and CMV-seronegative. The CDR3 runs from the conserved cysteine through the conserved F or W. The D gene is left open where the match is weak. Clone sizes are given selectively: once, few, many, or a class where the clone is expanded.

V gene,clone size,J gene,D gene,CDR3 protein,CDR3 DNA
TRBV5-6,.,TRBJ1-1,.,CASSALGGGDTEAFF,TGTGCCAGCAGCGCCCTCGGAGGGGGGGACACTGAAGCTTTCTTT
TRBV5-1,medium-sized,TRBJ1-1,TRBD1,CASSGGTDRKNTEAFF,TGCGCCAGCAGCGGCGGGACAGATAGAAAGAACACTGAAGCTTTCTTT
TRBV7-9,.,TRBJ1-5,.,CASSLNGLGNQPQHF,TGTGCCAGCAGCTTGAACGGCCTAGGCAATCAGCCCCAGCATTTT
TRBV7-2,.,TRBJ2-5,.,CASLTFPASKTGTQYF,TGTGCCAGCTTAACATTCCCGGCTAGCAAGACGGGGACCCAGTACTTC
TRBV7-2,.,TRBJ1-5,TRBD1,CASSWEQGQPQHF,TGTGCCAGCAGTTGGGAACAGGGGCAGCCCCAGCATTTT
TRBV7-9,once,TRBJ1-5,TRBD1,CASSPGTGPQPQHF,TGTGCCAGCAGCCCGGGGACAGGGCCTCAGCCCCAGCATTTT
TRBV15,once,TRBJ1-1,.,CATSRGRGRTEAFF,TGTGCCACCAGCAGAGGCAGGGGACGGACTGAAGCTTTCTTT
TRBV9,.,TRBJ1-4,TRBD1,CASGQGATNEKLFF,TGTGCCAGCGGACAGGGTGCAACTAATGAAAAACTGTTTTTT
TRBV20-1,.,TRBJ2-3,.,CSARASDTQYF,TGCAGTGCTAGAGCGAGCGATACGCAGTATTTT
TRBV7-6,.,TRBJ2-1,.,CASSLEDSSYNEQFF,TGTGCCAGCAGCTTAGAGGACAGCTCCTACAATGAGCAGTTCTTC
TRBV29-1,.,TRBJ2-3,TRBD2,CSVEEASSGGPGVTQYF,TGCAGCGTTGAAGAAGCATCAAGCGGGGGGCCTGGGGTTACGCAGTATTTT
TRBV5-1,.,TRBJ1-1,TRBD1,CACSPGQGGMNTEAFF,TGCGCCTGCTCCCCGGGACAGGGGGGTATGAACACTGAAGCTTTCTTT
TRBV19,.,TRBJ2-5,TRBD1,CASSARGTGSSETQYF,TGTGCCAGTAGTGCAAGGGGGACAGGTTCCTCGGAGACCCAGTACTTC
TRBV7-9,.,TRBJ1-2,TRBD1,CASSLEHLGQAPRGYTF,TGTGCCAGCAGCTTAGAGCACTTGGGACAGGCCCCTAGGGGCTACACCTTC
TRBV2,.,TRBJ2-5,.,CASSEQGGQETQYF,TGTGCCAGCAGTGAACAGGGGGGCCAGGAGACCCAGTACTTC
TRBV7-7,.,TRBJ2-5,TRBD1,CASSTDRGKETQYF,TGTGCCAGCAGCACCGACAGGGGCAAGGAGACCCAGTACTTC
TRBV30,few,TRBJ1-5,.,CAWSVGGPQHF,TGTGCCTGGAGTGTGGGAGGGCCCCAGCATTTT
TRBV11-3,.,TRBJ2-5,TRBD2,CASSTGLAGGDWETQYF,TGTGCCAGCAGCACGGGACTAGCGGGAGGCGATTGGGAGACCCAGTACTTC
TRBV10-3,.,TRBJ2-1,TRBD2,CAISETSGGTDEQFF,TGTGCCATCAGTGAGACTAGCGGGGGTACTGATGAGCAGTTCTTC
TRBV11-3,.,TRBJ2-1,.,CASSLVGISYNEQFF,TGTGCCAGCAGCTTAGTGGGCATTTCTTACAATGAGCAGTTCTTC
TRBV5-1,few,TRBJ2-1,.,CASSWGVAYNEQFF,TGCGCCAGCAGCTGGGGGGTAGCCTACAATGAGCAGTTCTTC
TRBV7-8,.,TRBJ1-1,.,CASSSTQGNTEAFF,TGTGCCAGCAGCTCAACACAGGGGAACACTGAAGCTTTCTTT
TRBV4-3,medium-sized,TRBJ1-2,TRBD1,CASSQEVPGQGIYGYTF,TGCGCCAGCAGCCAAGAAGTGCCGGGACAGGGGATCTATGGCTACACCTTC
TRBV5-4,.,TRBJ1-1,TRBD1,CASSLRRGDRVEAFF,TGTGCCAGCAGCCTAAGGCGTGGGGACAGGGTTGAAGCTTTCTTT
TRBV2,.,TRBJ2-7,TRBD2,CASAVPSGVYEQYF,TGTGCCAGCGCGGTACCTAGCGGGGTCTACGAGCAGTACTTC
TRBV30,.,TRBJ2-7,TRBD2,CAWSVTSVPSAPTYEQYF,TGTGCCTGGAGTGTGACTAGCGTTCCGAGTGCTCCGACTTACGAGCAGTACTTC
TRBV6-1,.,TRBJ1-4,TRBD1,CASTGAAATNEKLFF,TGTGCCAGTACAGGGGCAGCTGCAACTAATGAAAAACTGTTTTTT
TRBV5-5,.,TRBJ2-4,TRBD2,CASSSIAGTPVVNIQYF,TGTGCCAGCAGCTCCATAGCGGGAACACCGGTGGTCAACATTCAGTACTTC
TRBV9,.,TRBJ1-2,.,CASSGPGLPNYGYTF,TGTGCCAGCAGCGGCCCGGGACTCCCTAACTATGGCTACACCTTC
TRBV4-3,.,TRBJ2-6,.,CASSQGGLSASGANVLTF,TGCGCCAGCAGCCAAGGGGGACTTTCTGCCTCTGGGGCCAACGTCCTGACTTTC
TRBV6-4,.,TRBJ2-2,TRBD2,CASSDSGFGTGELFF,TGTGCCAGCAGTGATAGCGGGTTTGGGACCGGGGAGCTGTTTTTT
TRBV27,.,TRBJ2-1,.,CASSLGRNEQFF,TGTGCCAGCAGTTTAGGCCGCAATGAGCAGTTCTTC
TRBV7-2,.,TRBJ1-5,.,CASSLSGHRTSNQPQHF,TGTGCCAGCAGCTTGTCAGGGCACAGAACGAGCAATCAGCCCCAGCATTTT
TRBV6-5,.,TRBJ1-2,.,CASRAGQGPYGYTF,TGTGCCAGCAGGGCCGGGCAGGGCCCTTACGGCTACACCTTC
TRBV5-1,.,TRBJ2-7,TRBD1,CASSRDRGHNEQYF,TGCGCCAGCAGCCGGGACAGGGGGCACAACGAGCAGTACTTC
TRBV5-4,.,TRBJ1-2,TRBD1,CASSLGTALYGYTF,TGTGCCAGCAGCTTAGGGACAGCTTTATATGGCTACACCTTC
TRBV9,.,TRBJ2-3,TRBD2,CASSPGGGATDTQYF,TGTGCCAGCAGCCCCGGCGGGGGAGCCACAGATACGCAGTATTTT
TRBV6-5,.,TRBJ1-6,.,CASSYRASPLHF,TGTGCCAGCAGTTACAGAGCCTCACCCCTCCACTTT
TRBV27,.,TRBJ2-1,.,CASSPTGTEQFF,TGTGCCAGCAGCCCCACAGGGACTGAGCAGTTCTTC
TRBV15,.,TRBJ2-2,TRBD1,CATSSDRGLDGELFF,TGTGCCACCAGCAGCGACAGGGGGCTAGACGGGGAGCTGTTTTTT
TRBV9,few,TRBJ1-6,TRBD1,CASSDFRGLNSPLHF,TGTGCCAGCAGTGATTTCAGGGGGCTAAATTCACCCCTCCACTTT
TRBV5-6,.,TRBJ1-5,.,CASSLARQRGLYSNQPQHF,TGTGCCAGCAGCTTGGCTCGTCAGCGCGGACTTTATAGCAATCAGCCCCAGCATTTT
TRBV7-9,.,TRBJ2-3,TRBD2,CASSFPGGDTQYF,TGTGCCAGCAGCTTCCCGGGGGGAGATACGCAGTATTTT
TRBV7-8,.,TRBJ2-1,.,CATTSSSYNEQFF,TGTGCCACCACTAGTAGCTCCTACAATGAGCAGTTCTTC
TRBV30,.,TRBJ2-5,TRBD1,CARTAGTGGQETQYF,TGTGCGCGGACGGCGGGGACAGGGGGGCAAGAGACCCAGTACTTC
TRBV6-1,.,TRBJ2-3,.,CASSESLAKSTDTQYF,TGTGCCAGCAGTGAAAGTCTAGCCAAGAGCACAGATACGCAGTATTTT
TRBV5-4,few,TRBJ2-1,TRBD1,CASSLGVTGKNEQFF,TGTGCCAGCAGCTTGGGGGTGACAGGGAAGAATGAGCAGTTCTTC
TRBV2,.,TRBJ2-3,TRBD2,CASRRLAGGEGDTQYF,TGTGCCAGCAGGCGACTAGCGGGAGGTGAGGGGGATACGCAGTATTTT
TRBV7-2,once,TRBJ1-5,.,CASSLVFGQPQHF,TGTGCCAGCAGCTTAGTTTTCGGTCAGCCCCAGCATTTT
TRBV5-1,.,TRBJ2-5,TRBD2,CASSSVAGGGETQYF,TGCGCCAGCAGCTCCGTAGCGGGGGGCGGGGAGACCCAGTACTTC
TRBV7-6,.,TRBJ1-2,.,CASSLGPTWGYTF,TGTGCCAGCAGCCTAGGCCCTACCTGGGGCTACACCTTC
TRBV2,.,TRBJ1-4,TRBD1,CASKFGQGSEKLFF,TGTGCCAGCAAGTTCGGACAGGGAAGTGAAAAACTGTTTTTT
TRBV7-9,once,TRBJ2-5,.,CASTQGKETQYF,TGTGCCAGCACCCAGGGGAAAGAGACCCAGTACTTC
TRBV5-1,.,TRBJ1-1,.,CASSLAMAVNHNTEAFF,TGCGCCAGCAGCTTGGCCATGGCAGTAAATCATAACACTGAAGCTTTCTTT
TRBV5-5,.,TRBJ1-2,.,CASSPGRGSNIGYGYTF,TGTGCCAGCAGCCCCGGTAGGGGGAGCAACATTGGTTATGGCTACACCTTC
TRBV10-3,.,TRBJ1-3,.,CAISDLRGGNTIYF,TGTGCCATCAGTGACCTCAGGGGAGGAAACACCATATATTTT
TRBV10-3,.,TRBJ2-7,.,CAISADSYEQYF,TGTGCCATCAGCGCGGATTCCTACGAGCAGTACTTC
TRBV19,.,TRBJ1-1,.,CASGGTQSPMNTEAFF,TGTGCCAGTGGCGGGACTCAAAGTCCTATGAACACTGAAGCTTTCTTT
TRBV7-7,.,TRBJ2-5,.,CASSLYEAQETQYF,TGTGCCAGCAGCTTATACGAGGCGCAAGAGACCCAGTACTTC